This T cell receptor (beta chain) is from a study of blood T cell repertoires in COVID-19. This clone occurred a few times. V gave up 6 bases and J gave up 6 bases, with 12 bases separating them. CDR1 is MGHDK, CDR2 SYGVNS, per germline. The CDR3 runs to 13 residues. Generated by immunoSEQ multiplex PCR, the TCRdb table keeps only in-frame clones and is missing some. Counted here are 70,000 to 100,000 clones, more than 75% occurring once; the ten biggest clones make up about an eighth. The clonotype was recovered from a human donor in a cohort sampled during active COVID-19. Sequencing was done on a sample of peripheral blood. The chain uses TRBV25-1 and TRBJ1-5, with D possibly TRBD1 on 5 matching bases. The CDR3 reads CASRTVYGQPQHF. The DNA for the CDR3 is TGTGCCAGCAGGACAGTGTACGGTCAGCCCCAGCATTTT.